This TCR beta chain is from a study of identical twins. Regarding the study as a whole: Cord blood beta clonotypes that were abundant carried fewer insertions, and memory repertoires showed no such trend.

TCRdb redid the calling of the 5' RACE reads with MiXCR, one entry per CDR3 protein. The profile shows roughly 250,000 distinct CDR3 sequences, around 15% of them singletons. The CDR3 loop spans 13 amino acids. V was clipped by 10 bases and J by 7 bases; unmatched bases: 8. A word on this clonotype: Its antigen is unknown.

J is TRBJ2-7 and V is TRBV12-3 or TRBV12-4, with TRBD2 matching 12 bases. This sequence originates from a woman under 30 in good health. The sample taken for sequencing was memory (CD45RO+) T cells sorted from blood. The CDR3 sequence: CATRTSGTTEQYF. CDR3 in DNA: TGTGCCACCCGGACTAGCGGGACAACGGAGCAGTACTTC.